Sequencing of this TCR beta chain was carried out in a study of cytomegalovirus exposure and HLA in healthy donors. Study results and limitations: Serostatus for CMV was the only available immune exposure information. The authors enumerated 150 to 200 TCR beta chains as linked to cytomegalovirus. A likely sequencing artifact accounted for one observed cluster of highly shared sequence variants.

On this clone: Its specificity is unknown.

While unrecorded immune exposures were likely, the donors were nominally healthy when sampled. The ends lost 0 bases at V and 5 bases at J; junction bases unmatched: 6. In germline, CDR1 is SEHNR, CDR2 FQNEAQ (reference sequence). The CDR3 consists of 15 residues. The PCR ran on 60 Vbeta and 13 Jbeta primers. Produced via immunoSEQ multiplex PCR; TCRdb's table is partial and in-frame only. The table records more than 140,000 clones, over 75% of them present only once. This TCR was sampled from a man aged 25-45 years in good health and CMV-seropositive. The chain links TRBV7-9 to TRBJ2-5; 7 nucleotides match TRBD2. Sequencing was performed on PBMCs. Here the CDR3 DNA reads TGTGCCAGCAGCTTAGCGCTGGGAGGGCTGGAGACCCAGTACTTC. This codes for CASSLALGGLETQYF.